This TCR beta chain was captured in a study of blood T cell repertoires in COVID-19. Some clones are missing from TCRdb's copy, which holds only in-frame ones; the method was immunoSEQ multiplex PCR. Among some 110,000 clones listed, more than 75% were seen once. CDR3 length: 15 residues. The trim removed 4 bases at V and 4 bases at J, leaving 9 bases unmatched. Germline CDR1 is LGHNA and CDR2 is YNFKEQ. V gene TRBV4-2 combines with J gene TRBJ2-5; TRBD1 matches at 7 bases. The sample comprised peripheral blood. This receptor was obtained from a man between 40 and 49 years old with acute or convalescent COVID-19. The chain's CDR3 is CASSREPAGGETQYF. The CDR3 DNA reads TGTGCCAGCAGCCGAGAACCCGCAGGGGGAGAGACCCAGTACTTC.